This T cell receptor (beta chain) was identified in a study of blood T cells in healthy people across ages. The CDR3 length is 21 residues, termini included. CDR1 and CDR2 from the germline V gene are SGHAT and FQNNGV. A remark on this clonotype: What it binds is not known. It is unclear where the CDR3 begins or ends on the DNA, so no DNA is shown, and the CDR3 is as TCRdb lists it.

Study-level findings and limits: Nothing was known about donor CMV status, and this possibly confounded expanded clonotype changes. With age, beta diversity per million T cells declined roughly linearly, significantly by 40.

A sample-barcoded 5' primer and a J-beta primer mix were used in a second PCR of roughly 6 to 11 cycles. Each CDR3 protein gets one entry after TCRdb re-called the 5' RACE reads with MiXCR. The sample includes 1.5 million to 2 million distinct CDR3 sequences, around 40% seen only once; the top ten take roughly 24%. The sequenced sample was blood. This chain connects TRBV11-2 to TRBJ1-3; the DNA was not compared with TRBD1, the D call given in the table. This TCR came from a human donor in good health. This chain's CDR3 is CASRAIGGTYEQYFGPGTIYF.